This TCR beta chain is from a study of T cell responses to AZD1222 COVID-19 vaccine. Study-wide results and caveats: Clonal diversity was possibly underestimated, and the donors were mostly white British, with more females. Spike was spanned by vaccine-associated CD4 TCRs, with dominance at 160-218 and 743-854. A rise in Spike-specific TCR breadth and depth followed two AZD1222 doses. Repertoire sampling occurred only after the peak T cell response.

With respect to this clone: The antigen is undetermined.

The V and J ends lost 1 base and 7 bases, in that order; junction bases with no gene match: 8. There are 16 residues in the CDR3. Germline V gene lookup returns CDR1 LGHDT and CDR2 YNNKEL (reference sequence). Assay: immunoSEQ multiplex PCR; the TCRdb copy retains only in-frame clones and omits some. The sample records roughly 76,000 clones, approximately 91% being singletons. This TCR came from an adult in good health. The J gene is TRBJ2-2, the V gene TRBV3-1 (or the pseudogene TRBV3-2), with 8 bases aligning to TRBD2. The sample consisted of peripheral blood, taken on day 0 of AZD1222 vaccination. The DNA for the CDR3 is TGTGCCAGCAGCCAAGTCTCCGGGAGGGCCAGCGGGGAGCTGTTTTTT. The encoded protein is CASSQVSGRASGELFF.